This note documents a single TCR beta chain sequence. Generated by immunoSEQ multiplex PCR, the TCRdb table keeps only in-frame clones and is missing some. The sample consists of 90,000 to 120,000 clones, around nine tenths of them appearing once. The data derive from a study of T cell responses to AZD1222 COVID-19 vaccine. The CDR3 is 13 residues long. Trimming removed 4 bases at V and 1 base at J, with 7 bases between. CDR1 is KGHSH, CDR2 LQKENI, per germline. The receptor's source is an adult in good health. This specimen consisted of peripheral blood, obtained on day 0 of AZD1222 vaccination. V gene TRBV18 combines with J gene TRBJ2-5; D possibly corresponds to TRBD1 (5 bases). The chain's CDR3 is CASSRGAQETQYF. CDR3 nucleotides: TGTGCCAGCTCACGGGGCGCCCAAGAGACCCAGTACTTC.